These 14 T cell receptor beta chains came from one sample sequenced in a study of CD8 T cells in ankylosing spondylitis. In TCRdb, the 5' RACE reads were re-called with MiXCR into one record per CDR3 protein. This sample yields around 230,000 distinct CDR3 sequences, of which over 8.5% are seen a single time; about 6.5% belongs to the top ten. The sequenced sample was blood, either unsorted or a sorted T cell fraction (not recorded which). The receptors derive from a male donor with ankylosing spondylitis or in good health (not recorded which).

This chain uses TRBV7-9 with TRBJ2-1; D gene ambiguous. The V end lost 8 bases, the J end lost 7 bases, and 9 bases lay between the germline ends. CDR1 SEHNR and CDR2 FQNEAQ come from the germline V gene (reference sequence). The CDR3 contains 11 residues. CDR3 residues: CASFRENEQFF. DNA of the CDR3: TGTGCCAGCTTTCGAGAAAATGAGCAGTTCTTC.

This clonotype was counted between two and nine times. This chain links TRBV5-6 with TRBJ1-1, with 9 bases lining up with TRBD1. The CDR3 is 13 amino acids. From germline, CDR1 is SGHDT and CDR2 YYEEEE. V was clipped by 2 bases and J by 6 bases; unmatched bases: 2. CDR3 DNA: TGTGCCAGCAGCTTCACAGGGGGCCCTGAAGCTTTCTTT. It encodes CASSFTGGPEAFF.

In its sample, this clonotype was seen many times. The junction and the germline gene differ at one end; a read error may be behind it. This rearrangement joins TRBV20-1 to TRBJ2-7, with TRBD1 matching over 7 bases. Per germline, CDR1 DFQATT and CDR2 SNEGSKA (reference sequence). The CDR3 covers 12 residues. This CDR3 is CSARVNNRGSPF. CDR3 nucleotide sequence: TGCAGTGCTAGAGTAAATAACAGGGGCAGCCCCTTC.

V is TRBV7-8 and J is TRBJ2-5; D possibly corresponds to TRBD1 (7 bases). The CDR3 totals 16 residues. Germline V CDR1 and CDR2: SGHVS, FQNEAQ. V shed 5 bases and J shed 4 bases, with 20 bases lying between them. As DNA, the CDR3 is TGTGCCAGCAGCCCCCCTGGACAGGAGGGTGGAGAGACCCAGTACTTC. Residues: CASSPPGQEGGETQYF.

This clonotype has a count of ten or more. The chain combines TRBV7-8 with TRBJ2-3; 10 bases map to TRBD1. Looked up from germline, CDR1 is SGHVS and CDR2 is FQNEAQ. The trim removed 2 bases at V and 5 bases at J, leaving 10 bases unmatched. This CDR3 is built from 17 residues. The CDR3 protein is CASSLYHGTGVVDTQYF. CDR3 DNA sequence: TGTGCCAGCAGCTTATATCACGGGACAGGGGTAGTAGATACGCAGTATTTT.

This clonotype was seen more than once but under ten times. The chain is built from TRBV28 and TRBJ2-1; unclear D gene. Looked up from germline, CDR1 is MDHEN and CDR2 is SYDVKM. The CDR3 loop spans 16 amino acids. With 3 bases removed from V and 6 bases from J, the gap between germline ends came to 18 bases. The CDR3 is CASSFRHKTHSNEQFF. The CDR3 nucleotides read TGTGCCAGCAGTTTCCGGCACAAGACCCATTCCAATGAGCAGTTCTTC.

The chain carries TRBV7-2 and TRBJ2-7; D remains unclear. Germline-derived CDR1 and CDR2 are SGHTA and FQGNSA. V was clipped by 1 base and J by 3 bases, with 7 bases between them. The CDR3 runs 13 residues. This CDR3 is CASSLVSLYEQYF. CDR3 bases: TGTGCCAGCAGCTTAGTATCTCTCTACGAGCAGTACTTC.

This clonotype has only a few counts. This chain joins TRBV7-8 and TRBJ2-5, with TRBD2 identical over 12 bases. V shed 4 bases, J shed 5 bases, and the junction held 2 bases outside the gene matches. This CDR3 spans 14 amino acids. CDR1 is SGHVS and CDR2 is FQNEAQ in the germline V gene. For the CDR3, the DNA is TGTGCCAGCAGCTCTAGCGGGAGGGCTGAGACCCAGTACTTC. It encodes CASSSSGRAETQYF.

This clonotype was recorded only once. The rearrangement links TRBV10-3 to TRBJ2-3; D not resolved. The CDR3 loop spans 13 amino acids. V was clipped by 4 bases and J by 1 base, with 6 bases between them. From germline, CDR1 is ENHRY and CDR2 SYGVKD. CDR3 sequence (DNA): TGTGCCATCAGTGGGACCGGCACAGATACGCAGTATTTT. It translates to CAISGTGTDTQYF.

CDR3 bases: TGTGCCAGCAGCGGTCGGGACAGGGTGCTAGGGTTCTACGAGCAGTACTTC. Its translation: CASSGRDRVLGFYEQYF. V and J are TRBV7-2 and TRBJ2-7; 9 bases agree with TRBD1. V shed 5 bases and J 3 bases; nucleotides not matched to a gene: 14. The germline V gene encodes CDR1 SGHTA and CDR2 FQGNSA. The CDR3 runs to 17 residues. The variable domain in full, completed from reference TRBV7-2 and TRBJ2-7, reads GAGVSQSPSNKVTEKGKDVELRCDPISGHTALYWYRQSLGQGLEFLIYFQGNSAPDKSGLPSDRFSAERTGGSVSTLTIQRTQQEDSAVYLCASSGRDRVLGFYEQYFGPGTRLTVT.

CDR3 in amino acids: CSASRGSRYNEQFF. The CDR3 region has the DNA TGCAGTGCTAGTCGTGGGAGCCGGTACAATGAGCAGTTCTTC. The chain employs TRBV20-1 and TRBJ2-1, with D tentatively TRBD2 (5 bases). The V gene lost 3 bases and the J gene lost 4 bases, with 13 bases spanning the gap. Germline CDR1 reads DFQATT; CDR2 reads SNEGSKA (reference sequence). The CDR3 is 14 residues long.

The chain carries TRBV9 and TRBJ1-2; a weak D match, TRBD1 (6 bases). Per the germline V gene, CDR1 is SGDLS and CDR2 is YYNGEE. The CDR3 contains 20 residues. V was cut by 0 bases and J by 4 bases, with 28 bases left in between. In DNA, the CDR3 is TGTGCCAGCAGCGTAGCTGTGAGGGGAGGGGAGCAGGGGCGAGGCTATGGCTACACCTTC. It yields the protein CASSVAVRGGEQGRGYGYTF.

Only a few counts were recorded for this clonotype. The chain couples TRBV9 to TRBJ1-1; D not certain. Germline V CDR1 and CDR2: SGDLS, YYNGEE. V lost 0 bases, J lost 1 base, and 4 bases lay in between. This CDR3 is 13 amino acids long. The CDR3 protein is CASSVGTNTEAFF. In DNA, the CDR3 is TGTGCCAGCAGCGTAGGAACGAACACTGAAGCTTTCTTT.

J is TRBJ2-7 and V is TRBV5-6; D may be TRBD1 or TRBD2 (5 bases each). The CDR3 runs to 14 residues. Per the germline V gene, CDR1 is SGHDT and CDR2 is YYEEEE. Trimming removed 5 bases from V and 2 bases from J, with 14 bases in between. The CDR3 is CASSHGAKPYEQYF. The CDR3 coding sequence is TGTGCCAGCAGTCACGGGGCCAAGCCCTACGAGCAGTACTTC.